The rows below give T cell receptor beta chains drawn from one sample of a study of blood T cell repertoires in COVID-19. The data were produced by immunoSEQ multiplex PCR, yet TCRdb's version contains in-frame clones alone and is incomplete. The table records 150,000 to 180,000 clones, roughly nine tenths of them present only once. The sample comprised peripheral blood. The receptor set was obtained from a man aged 50-59 years with acute or convalescent COVID-19. Both conserved end residues are trimmed from each CDR3. Each record gives: CDR3 protein, clone size, D gene, J gene, V gene. D genes are given only for firm matches. A row's size may be missing; if present it is once, few, many or a size class.

CDR3aa: ASSPRGRETQY; abundance: .; d_gene: .; j_gene: TRBJ2-5; v_gene: TRBV18
CDR3aa: ASSLAGGWVFGNQPQH; abundance: .; d_gene: .; j_gene: TRBJ1-5; v_gene: TRBV23-1
CDR3aa: ASSFTGVGDQPQH; abundance: .; d_gene: .; j_gene: TRBJ1-5; v_gene: TRBV6-1
CDR3aa: ASGGQLGNTIY; abundance: .; d_gene: TRBD1; j_gene: TRBJ1-3; v_gene: TRBV6-5
CDR3aa: ASSIDRGGSPLH; abundance: .; d_gene: TRBD1; j_gene: TRBJ1-6; v_gene: TRBV19
CDR3aa: ASSRLPQEKLF; abundance: .; d_gene: .; j_gene: TRBJ1-4; v_gene: TRBV18
CDR3aa: ASSQGTGTENNSPLH; abundance: .; d_gene: TRBD1; j_gene: TRBJ1-6; v_gene: TRBV3-1/TRBV3-2
CDR3aa: ASSLAVAESSYNEQF; abundance: .; d_gene: .; j_gene: TRBJ2-1; v_gene: TRBV7-6
CDR3aa: ASRGLVNSPLH; abundance: once; d_gene: .; j_gene: TRBJ1-6; v_gene: TRBV12-3/TRBV12-4
CDR3aa: ATRLAGRETQY; abundance: .; d_gene: TRBD2; j_gene: TRBJ2-5; v_gene: TRBV10-3
CDR3aa: ASSIVGTNTGELF; abundance: .; d_gene: .; j_gene: TRBJ2-2; v_gene: TRBV19
CDR3aa: ASSLYGGSYEQY; abundance: .; d_gene: .; j_gene: TRBJ2-7; v_gene: TRBV28
CDR3aa: ASRGQVGKFYGYT; abundance: .; d_gene: TRBD1; j_gene: TRBJ1-2; v_gene: TRBV19
CDR3aa: ASSPWTGGANYGYT; abundance: .; d_gene: TRBD1; j_gene: TRBJ1-2; v_gene: TRBV7-9
CDR3aa: ASSQVLVGVETQY; abundance: .; d_gene: .; j_gene: TRBJ2-5; v_gene: TRBV4-1
CDR3aa: ASTMGTGGEGSGNTIY; abundance: .; d_gene: TRBD1; j_gene: TRBJ1-3; v_gene: TRBV7-4
CDR3aa: ASSVPDNEQF; abundance: .; d_gene: .; j_gene: TRBJ2-1; v_gene: TRBV2
CDR3aa: ASSYVTGGNEQF; abundance: .; d_gene: TRBD1; j_gene: TRBJ2-1; v_gene: TRBV6-6
CDR3aa: ASTIDRVNSPLH; abundance: .; d_gene: TRBD1; j_gene: TRBJ1-6; v_gene: TRBV6-5
CDR3aa: ASSLARRSYNEQF; abundance: .; d_gene: .; j_gene: TRBJ2-1; v_gene: TRBV5-1
CDR3aa: ASSLETGSYGYT; abundance: .; d_gene: .; j_gene: TRBJ1-2; v_gene: TRBV5-1
CDR3aa: ASSWGRSSYEQY; abundance: once; d_gene: .; j_gene: TRBJ2-7; v_gene: TRBV28
CDR3aa: ASRGGTGELF; abundance: .; d_gene: .; j_gene: TRBJ2-2; v_gene: TRBV27
CDR3aa: ASSFGRPENTEAF; abundance: once; d_gene: .; j_gene: TRBJ1-1; v_gene: TRBV27
CDR3aa: ASSQEGTGATNEKLF; abundance: .; d_gene: TRBD1; j_gene: TRBJ1-4; v_gene: TRBV4-1
CDR3aa: ASSYGSDLSYEQY; abundance: once; d_gene: .; j_gene: TRBJ2-7; v_gene: TRBV6-5
CDR3aa: ASNLQGINQPQH; abundance: once; d_gene: .; j_gene: TRBJ1-5; v_gene: TRBV6-6
CDR3aa: ASRRQWGSYEQY; abundance: .; d_gene: .; j_gene: TRBJ2-7; v_gene: TRBV6-5
CDR3aa: AISEGGGQPQH; abundance: once; d_gene: .; j_gene: TRBJ1-5; v_gene: TRBV10-3
CDR3aa: AISPGTVEDTQY; abundance: .; d_gene: TRBD1; j_gene: TRBJ2-3; v_gene: TRBV10-3
CDR3aa: ASSQDRGYGYT; abundance: .; d_gene: .; j_gene: TRBJ1-2; v_gene: TRBV4-3
CDR3aa: SVGTNYEQY; abundance: .; d_gene: TRBD2; j_gene: TRBJ2-7; v_gene: TRBV29-1
CDR3aa: ASSVSGSLYNEQF; abundance: .; d_gene: .; j_gene: TRBJ2-1; v_gene: TRBV9
CDR3aa: ARSLEWAGRPYGYT; abundance: .; d_gene: .; j_gene: TRBJ1-2; v_gene: TRBV5-3
CDR3aa: ASSPPSIDTGELF; abundance: .; d_gene: .; j_gene: TRBJ2-2; v_gene: TRBV18
CDR3aa: ASSQEGGERETQY; abundance: .; d_gene: TRBD2; j_gene: TRBJ2-5; v_gene: TRBV3-1/TRBV3-2
CDR3aa: ASSRTGGSSDEQY; abundance: .; d_gene: TRBD1; j_gene: TRBJ2-7; v_gene: TRBV11-2
CDR3aa: ASSISGAAYGYT; abundance: .; d_gene: .; j_gene: TRBJ1-2; v_gene: TRBV19
CDR3aa: ASSHRDRGLNTEAF; abundance: .; d_gene: TRBD1; j_gene: TRBJ1-1; v_gene: TRBV5-6
CDR3aa: ASSLSGSQY; abundance: .; d_gene: TRBD2; j_gene: TRBJ2-5; v_gene: TRBV6-5
CDR3aa: AISDTKGGDGYT; abundance: .; d_gene: .; j_gene: TRBJ1-2; v_gene: TRBV10-3
CDR3aa: ASSVLGAGGQVDTQY; abundance: .; d_gene: TRBD2; j_gene: TRBJ2-3; v_gene: TRBV7-2
CDR3aa: ASSLVGTAANYGYT; abundance: .; d_gene: TRBD1; j_gene: TRBJ1-2; v_gene: TRBV28
CDR3aa: ASSYSGGTGFSPLH; abundance: .; d_gene: TRBD1; j_gene: TRBJ1-6; v_gene: TRBV6-5
CDR3aa: ASSFRGAGNTEAF; abundance: .; d_gene: .; j_gene: TRBJ1-1; v_gene: TRBV28